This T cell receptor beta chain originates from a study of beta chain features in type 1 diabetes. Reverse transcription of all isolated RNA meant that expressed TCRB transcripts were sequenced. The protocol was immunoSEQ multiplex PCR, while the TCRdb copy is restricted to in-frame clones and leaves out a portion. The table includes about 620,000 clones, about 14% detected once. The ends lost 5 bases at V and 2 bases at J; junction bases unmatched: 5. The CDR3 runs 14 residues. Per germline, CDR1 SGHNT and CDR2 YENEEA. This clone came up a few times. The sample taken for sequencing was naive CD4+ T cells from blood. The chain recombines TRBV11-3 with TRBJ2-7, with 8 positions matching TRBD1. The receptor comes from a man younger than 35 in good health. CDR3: CASSERTGPYEQYF. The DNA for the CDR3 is TGTGCCAGCAGCGAAAGGACAGGGCCCTACGAGCAGTACTTC.